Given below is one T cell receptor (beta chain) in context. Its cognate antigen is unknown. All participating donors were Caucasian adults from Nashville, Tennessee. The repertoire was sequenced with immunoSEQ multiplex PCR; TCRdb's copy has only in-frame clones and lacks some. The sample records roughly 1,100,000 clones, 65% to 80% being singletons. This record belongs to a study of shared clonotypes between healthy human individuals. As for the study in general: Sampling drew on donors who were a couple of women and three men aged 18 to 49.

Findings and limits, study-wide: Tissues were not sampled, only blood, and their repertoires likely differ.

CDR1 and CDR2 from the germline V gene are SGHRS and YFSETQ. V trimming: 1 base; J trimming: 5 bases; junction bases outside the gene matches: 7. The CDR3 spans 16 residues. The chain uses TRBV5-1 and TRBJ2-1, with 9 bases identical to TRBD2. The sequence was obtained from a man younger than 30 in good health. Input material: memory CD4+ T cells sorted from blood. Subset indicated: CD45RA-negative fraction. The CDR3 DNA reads TGCGCCAGCAGCTTGTTTTTGCTAGCGGGGCACAATGAGCAGTTCTTC. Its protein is CASSLFLLAGHNEQFF.